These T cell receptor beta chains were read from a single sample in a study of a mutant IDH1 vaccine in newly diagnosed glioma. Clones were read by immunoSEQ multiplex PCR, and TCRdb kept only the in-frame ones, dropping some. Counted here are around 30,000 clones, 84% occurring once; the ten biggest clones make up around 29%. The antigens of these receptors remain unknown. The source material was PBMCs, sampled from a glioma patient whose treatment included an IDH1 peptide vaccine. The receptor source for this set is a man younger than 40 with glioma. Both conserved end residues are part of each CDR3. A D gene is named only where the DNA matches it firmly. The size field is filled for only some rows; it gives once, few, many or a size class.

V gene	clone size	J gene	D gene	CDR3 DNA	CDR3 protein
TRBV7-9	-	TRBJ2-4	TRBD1	TGTGCCAGCAGCAAACAATCCGGGACAGGGTCTAACATTCAGTACTTC	CASSKQSGTGSNIQYF
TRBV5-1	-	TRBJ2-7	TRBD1	TGCGCCAGCAGCTTTTCCTGGACAGGCGACTCCTACGAGCAGTACTTC	CASSFSWTGDSYEQYF
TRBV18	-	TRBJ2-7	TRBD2	TGTGCCAGCTCACGGGGCGGGGGCTCCTACGAGCAGTACTTC	CASSRGGGSYEQYF
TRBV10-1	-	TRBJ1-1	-	TGCGCCAGCAGTGCGGGGCCTGACACTGAAGCTTTCTTT	CASSAGPDTEAFF
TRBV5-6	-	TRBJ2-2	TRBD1	TGTGCCAGCAGCTTGGTGGGGACAGCGAACACCGGGGAGCTGTTTTTT	CASSLVGTANTGELFF
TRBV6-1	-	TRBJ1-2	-	TGTGCCATTCTATTCGGGTCTGGCTACACCTTC	CAILFGSGYTF
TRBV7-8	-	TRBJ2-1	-	TGTGCCAGCAGCTTAGGTTGGACTTCCTACAATGAGCAGTTCTTC	CASSLGWTSYNEQFF
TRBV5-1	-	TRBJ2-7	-	TGCGCCAGCAGCTTGGCCTGGGGGGCTTACGAGCAGTACTTC	CASSLAWGAYEQYF
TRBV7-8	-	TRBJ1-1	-	TGTGCCAGCAGCTTAAACTTGGCAGACACTGAAGCTTTCTTT	CASSLNLADTEAFF
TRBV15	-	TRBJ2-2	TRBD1	TGTGCCACCAGCAGAGCGACAGGGGCCGGGGAGCTGTTTTTT	CATSRATGAGELFF
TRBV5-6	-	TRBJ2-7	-	TGTGCCAGCAGCCCCAGACAGGGACTAAGCTACGAGCAGTACTTC	CASSPRQGLSYEQYF
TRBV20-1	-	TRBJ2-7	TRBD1	TGCAGTGCCAGGACAGGGCGCGAGCAGTACTTC	CSARTGREQYF
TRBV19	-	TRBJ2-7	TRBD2	TGTGCCAGTAGTTTACCGGGACTAGTTTCGGAGCAGTACTTC	CASSLPGLVSEQYF
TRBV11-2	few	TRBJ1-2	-	TGTGCCAGCAGCTTAAGTCGGGTTGAGCGAACTACTAACTATGGCTACACCTTC	CASSLSRVERTTNYGYTF
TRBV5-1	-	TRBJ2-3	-	TGCGCCAGCTTAGAGGTCACAGATACGCAGTATTTT	CASLEVTDTQYF
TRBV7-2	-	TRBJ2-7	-	TGTGCCAGCAGCTCTCAGGGTTACGAGCAGTACTTC	CASSSQGYEQYF
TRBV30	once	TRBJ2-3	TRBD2	TGTGCCTGGAGCACGACTAGCGGGAGTTACGCAGATACGCAGTATTTT	CAWSTTSGSYADTQYF